Sequencing of this T cell receptor beta chain was carried out in a study of OX40 agonist ivuxolimab in advanced cancers. General study findings and limits: With doses of 0.1 to 3.0 mg/kg, CD4+ and CD8+ blood T cells had undergone clonal expansion by week 6.

Assay: immunoSEQ multiplex PCR; the TCRdb copy retains only in-frame clones and omits some. Of over 100,000 clones in the sample, about 93% were seen once. Autoimmune disease history or systemic immunosuppression was exclusionary. Comments on this clone: The antigen is undetermined.

Between the trimmed V and J ends, which lost 5 bases and 7 bases, there was a span of 11 bases. The CDR3 sequence is 12 residues long. The V gene's germline CDR1 is MNHNS and CDR2 SASEGT. This chain uses TRBV6-1 with TRBJ1-2, with D hard to call. Sample: CD4+ or CD8+ T cells sorted from blood, taken in a trial of the OX40 agonist ivuxolimab. The source of this sequence is an adult with an advanced solid tumor such as melanoma, head and neck, liver or kidney cancer. The CDR3 DNA sequence: TGTGCCAGCAGTTATGGAGGGAGTGGCTACACCTTC. It specifies CASSYGGSGYTF.